The present T cell receptor beta chain was sequenced within a study of OX40 agonist ivuxolimab in advanced cancers. Study details: An agonistic human IgG2 monoclonal antibody against OX40 (CD134) was given.

Profiling relied on immunoSEQ multiplex PCR, and the TCRdb table lists in-frame clones only, not all of them. The sample has about 61,000 clones, 70% to 90% seen once. In regard to this clone: What it binds is not known.

The CDR3 extends over 13 amino acids. J was trimmed by 3 bases and V by 5 bases; bases with no gene match: 4. Germline CDR1 reads SGHRS; CDR2 reads YFSETQ. The study, taken as a whole, reports: Within 6 weeks, CD4+ and CD8+ blood T cells expanded clonally at 0.1 to 3.0 mg/kg. Averaging showed that CD8+ T cells had more expanded clones than CD4+ did.

Systemic immunosuppression or autoimmune disease history was grounds to exclude patients. The sequencing here drew on CD4+ or CD8+ T cells sorted from blood, taken in a trial of the OX40 agonist ivuxolimab. The sequence came from an adult with an advanced solid tumor such as melanoma, head and neck, liver or kidney cancer. This sequence joins TRBV5-1 and TRBJ1-1, with TRBD1 matching 7 bases. The CDR3 spells CASRPDRDTEAFF. For the CDR3, the DNA is TGCGCCAGCAGACCCGACAGGGACACTGAAGCTTTCTTT.